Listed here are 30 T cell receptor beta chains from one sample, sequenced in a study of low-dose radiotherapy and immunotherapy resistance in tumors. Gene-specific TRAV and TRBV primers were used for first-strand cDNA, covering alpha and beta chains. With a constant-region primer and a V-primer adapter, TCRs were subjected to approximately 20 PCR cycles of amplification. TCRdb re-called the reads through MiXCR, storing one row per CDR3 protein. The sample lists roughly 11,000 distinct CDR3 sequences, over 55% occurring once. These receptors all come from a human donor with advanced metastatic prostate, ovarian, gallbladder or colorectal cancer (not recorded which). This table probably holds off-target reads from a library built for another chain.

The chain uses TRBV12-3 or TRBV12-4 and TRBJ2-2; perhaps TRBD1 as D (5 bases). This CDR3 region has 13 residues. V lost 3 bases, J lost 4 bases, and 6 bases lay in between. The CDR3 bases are TGTGCCAGCAGTTTGCAGGGCACCGGGGAGCTGTTTTTT. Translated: CASSLQGTGELFF.

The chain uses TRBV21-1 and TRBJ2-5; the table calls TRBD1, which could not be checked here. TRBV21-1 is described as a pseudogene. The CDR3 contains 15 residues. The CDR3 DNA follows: TGTGCCAGCAGCACCCTCGGGGCCAGGCAAGAGACCCAGTACTTC. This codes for CASSTLGARQETQYF.

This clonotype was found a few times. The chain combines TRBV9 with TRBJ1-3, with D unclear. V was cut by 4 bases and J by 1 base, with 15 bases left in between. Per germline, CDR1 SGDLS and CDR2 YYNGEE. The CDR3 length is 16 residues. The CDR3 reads CASSPGGKVSGNTIYF. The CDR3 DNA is TGTGCCAGCAGCCCCGGAGGGAAGGTTTCTGGAAACACCATATATTTT.

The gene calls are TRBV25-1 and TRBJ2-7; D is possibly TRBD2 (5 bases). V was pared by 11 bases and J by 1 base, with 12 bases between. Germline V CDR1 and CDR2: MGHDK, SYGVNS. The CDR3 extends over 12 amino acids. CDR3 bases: TGTGCCGCCACCGGGAATTCCTACGAGCAGTACTTC. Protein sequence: CAATGNSYEQYF.

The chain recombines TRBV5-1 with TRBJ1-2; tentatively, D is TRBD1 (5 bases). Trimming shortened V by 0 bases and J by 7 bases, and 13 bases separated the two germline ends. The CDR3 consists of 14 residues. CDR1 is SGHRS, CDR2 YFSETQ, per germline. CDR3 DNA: TGCGCCAGCAGCTTGGGGGACGTTATCGGTGGCTACACCTTC. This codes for CASSLGDVIGGYTF.

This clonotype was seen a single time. The CDR3 DNA sequence: TGTGCCAGCAGGCCTATACTTCTACAGGGCTACGAGCAGTACTTC. It codes for CASRPILLQGYEQYF. The V call is TRBV6-2 or TRBV6-3, the J call TRBJ2-7; perhaps TRBD1 as D (6 bases). Germline CDR1 reads MNHEY; CDR2 reads SVGEGT. The CDR3 is 15 amino acids. V was shortened by 6 bases and J by 3 bases, with 18 bases between the two germline ends.

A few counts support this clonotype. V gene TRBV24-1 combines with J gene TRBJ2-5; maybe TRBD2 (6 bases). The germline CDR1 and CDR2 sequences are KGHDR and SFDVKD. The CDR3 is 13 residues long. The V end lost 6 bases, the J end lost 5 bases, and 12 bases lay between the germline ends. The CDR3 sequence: CATSSVGRETQYF. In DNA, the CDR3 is TGTGCCACCAGTTCCGTTGGGAGGGAGACCCAGTACTTC.

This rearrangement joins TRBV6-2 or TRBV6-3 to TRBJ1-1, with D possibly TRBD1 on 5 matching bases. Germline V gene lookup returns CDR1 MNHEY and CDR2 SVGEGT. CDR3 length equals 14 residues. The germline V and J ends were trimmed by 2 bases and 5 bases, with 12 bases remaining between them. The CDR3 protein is CASSYAGLDTEAFF. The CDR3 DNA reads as TGTGCCAGCAGTTACGCAGGGCTCGATACTGAAGCTTTCTTT.

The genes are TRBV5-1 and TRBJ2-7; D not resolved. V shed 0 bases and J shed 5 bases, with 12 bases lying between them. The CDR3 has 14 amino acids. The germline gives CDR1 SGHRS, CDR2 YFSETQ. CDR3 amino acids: CASSLERSRNEQYF. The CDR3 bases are TGCGCCAGCAGCTTGGAACGGAGTAGAAACGAGCAGTACTTC.

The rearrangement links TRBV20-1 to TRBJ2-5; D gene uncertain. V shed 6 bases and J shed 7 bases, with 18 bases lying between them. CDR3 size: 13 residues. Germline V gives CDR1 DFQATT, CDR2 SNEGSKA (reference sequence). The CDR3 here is CSAHPPSTGTQYF. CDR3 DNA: TGCAGTGCCCACCCCCCCAGCACGGGGACCCAGTACTTC.

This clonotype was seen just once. CDR3 region: CASSNQGRAEQYF. For the CDR3, the DNA is TGTGCCAGCAGCAACCAGGGTAGGGCCGAGCAGTACTTC. The V call is TRBV4-2, the J call TRBJ2-7, with a possible D match to TRBD1 (5 bases). The CDR3 contains 13 residues. Trimming removed 5 bases at V and 6 bases at J, with 14 bases between. CDR1 and CDR2 from the germline V gene are LGHNA and YNFKEQ.

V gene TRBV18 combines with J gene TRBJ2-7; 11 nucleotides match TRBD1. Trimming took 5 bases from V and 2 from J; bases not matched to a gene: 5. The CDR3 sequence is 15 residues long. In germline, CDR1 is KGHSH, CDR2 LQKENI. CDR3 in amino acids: CASSIGTGGAYEQYF. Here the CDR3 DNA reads TGTGCCAGCTCAATCGGGACAGGGGGGGCCTACGAGCAGTACTTC.

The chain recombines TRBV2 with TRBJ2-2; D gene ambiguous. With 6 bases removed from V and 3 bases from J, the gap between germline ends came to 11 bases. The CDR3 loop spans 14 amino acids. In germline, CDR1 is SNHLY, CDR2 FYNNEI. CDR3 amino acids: CASRGGVDTGELFF. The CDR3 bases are TGTGCCAGCAGAGGCGGTGTCGACACCGGGGAGCTGTTTTTT.

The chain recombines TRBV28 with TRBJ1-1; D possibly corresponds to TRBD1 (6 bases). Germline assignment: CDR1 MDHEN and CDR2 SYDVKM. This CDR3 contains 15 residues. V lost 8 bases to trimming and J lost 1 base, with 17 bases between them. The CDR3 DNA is TGTGCCAGCCAACCCCCCGCGACAGGGAACACTGAAGCTTTCTTT. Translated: CASQPPATGNTEAFF.

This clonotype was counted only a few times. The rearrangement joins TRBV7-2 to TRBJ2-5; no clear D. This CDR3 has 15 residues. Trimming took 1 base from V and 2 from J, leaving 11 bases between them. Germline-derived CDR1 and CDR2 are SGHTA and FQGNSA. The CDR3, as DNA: TGTGCCAGCAGCTTAGGTCTTTCGCGGCAAGAGACCCAGTACTTC. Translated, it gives CASSLGLSRQETQYF.

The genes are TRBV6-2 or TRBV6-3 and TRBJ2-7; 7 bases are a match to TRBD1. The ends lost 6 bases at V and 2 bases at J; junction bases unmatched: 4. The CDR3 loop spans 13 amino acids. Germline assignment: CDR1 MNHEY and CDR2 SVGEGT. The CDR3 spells CASREGQTYEQYF. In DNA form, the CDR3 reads TGTGCCAGCAGAGAGGGACAGACCTACGAGCAGTACTTC.

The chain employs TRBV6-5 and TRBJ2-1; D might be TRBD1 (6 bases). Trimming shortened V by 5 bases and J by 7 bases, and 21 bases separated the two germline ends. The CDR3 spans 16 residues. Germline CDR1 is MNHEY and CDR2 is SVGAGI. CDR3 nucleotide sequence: TGTGCCAGCAGTCCTCCGGTTGGGACACCTGGGAATGAGCAGTTCTTC. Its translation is CASSPPVGTPGNEQFF.

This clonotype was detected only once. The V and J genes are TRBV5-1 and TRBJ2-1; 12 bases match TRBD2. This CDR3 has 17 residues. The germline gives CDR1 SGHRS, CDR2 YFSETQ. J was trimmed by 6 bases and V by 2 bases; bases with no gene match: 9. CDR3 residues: CASSFRTSGTPPNEQFF. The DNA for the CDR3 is TGCGCCAGCAGCTTTAGGACTAGCGGGACCCCACCCAATGAGCAGTTCTTC.

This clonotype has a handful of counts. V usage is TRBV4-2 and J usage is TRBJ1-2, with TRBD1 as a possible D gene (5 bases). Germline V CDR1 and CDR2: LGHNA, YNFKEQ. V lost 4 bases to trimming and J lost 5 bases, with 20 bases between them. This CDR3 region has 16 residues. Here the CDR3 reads CASSRDAGQPYYGYTF. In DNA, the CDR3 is TGTGCCAGCAGCCGAGACGCGGGGCAGCCATATTATGGCTACACCTTC.

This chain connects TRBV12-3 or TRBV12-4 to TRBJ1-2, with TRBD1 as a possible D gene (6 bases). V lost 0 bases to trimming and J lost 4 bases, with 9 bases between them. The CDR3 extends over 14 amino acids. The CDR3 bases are TGTGCCAGCAGTTTAGCTCAGGGGAGCTATGGCTACACCTTC. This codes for CASSLAQGSYGYTF.

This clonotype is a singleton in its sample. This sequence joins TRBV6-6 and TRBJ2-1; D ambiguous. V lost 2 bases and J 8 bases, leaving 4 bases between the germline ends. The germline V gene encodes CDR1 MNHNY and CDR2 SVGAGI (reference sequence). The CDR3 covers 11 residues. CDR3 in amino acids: CASSYSDEQFF. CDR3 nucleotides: TGTGCCAGCAGTTACAGTGATGAGCAGTTCTTC.

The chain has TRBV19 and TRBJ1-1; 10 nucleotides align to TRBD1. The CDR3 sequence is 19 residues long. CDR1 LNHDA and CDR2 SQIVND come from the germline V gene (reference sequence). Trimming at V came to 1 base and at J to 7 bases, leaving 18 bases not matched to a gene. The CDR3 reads CASSIVRLSSGTGDIEAFF. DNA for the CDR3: TGTGCCAGTAGTATAGTTCGCCTCTCATCCGGGACAGGGGATATTGAAGCTTTCTTT.

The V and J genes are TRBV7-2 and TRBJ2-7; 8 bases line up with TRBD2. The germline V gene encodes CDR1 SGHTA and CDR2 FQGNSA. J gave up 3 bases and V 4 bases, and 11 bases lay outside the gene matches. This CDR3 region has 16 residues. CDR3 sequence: CASSSFPRGGSYEQYF. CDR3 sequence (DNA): TGTGCCAGCAGCTCGTTCCCCCGGGGGGGAAGCTACGAGCAGTACTTC.

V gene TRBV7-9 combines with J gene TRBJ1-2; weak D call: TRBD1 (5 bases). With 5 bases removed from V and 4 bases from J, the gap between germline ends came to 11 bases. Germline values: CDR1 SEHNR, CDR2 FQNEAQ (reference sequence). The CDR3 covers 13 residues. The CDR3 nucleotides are TGTGCCAGCAGCCCAGGGCCCGGCTATGGCTACACCTTC. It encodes CASSPGPGYGYTF.

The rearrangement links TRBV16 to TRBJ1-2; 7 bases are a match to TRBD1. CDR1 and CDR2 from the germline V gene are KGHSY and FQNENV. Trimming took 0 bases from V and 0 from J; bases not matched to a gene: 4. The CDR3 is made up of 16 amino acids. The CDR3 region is CASSQSRDRPNYGYTF. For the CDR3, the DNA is TGTGCCAGCAGCCAATCAAGGGACAGACCTAACTATGGCTACACCTTC.

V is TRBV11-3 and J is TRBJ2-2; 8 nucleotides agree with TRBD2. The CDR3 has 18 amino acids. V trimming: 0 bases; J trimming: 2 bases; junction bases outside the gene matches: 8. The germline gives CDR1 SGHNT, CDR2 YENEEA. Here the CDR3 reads CASSLDLGTRTNTGELFF. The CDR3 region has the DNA TGTGCCAGCAGCTTAGATCTTGGGACTAGGACCAACACCGGGGAGCTGTTTTTT.

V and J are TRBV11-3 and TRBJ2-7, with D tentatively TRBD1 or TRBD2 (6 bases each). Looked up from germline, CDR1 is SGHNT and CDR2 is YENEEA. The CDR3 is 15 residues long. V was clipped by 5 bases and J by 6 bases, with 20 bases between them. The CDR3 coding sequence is TGTGCCAGCAGCCTACCCGGGGGACACCTACGCGAGCAGTACTTC. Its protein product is CASSLPGGHLREQYF.

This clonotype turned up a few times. The CDR3 region is CASGVGADTQYF. DNA for the CDR3: TGTGCCAGCGGGGTAGGCGCAGATACGCAGTATTTT. This chain uses TRBV5-4 with TRBJ2-3; D is unclear. Germline assignment: CDR1 SGHNT and CDR2 YYREEE (reference sequence). The V gene lost 7 bases and the J gene lost 4 bases, with 10 bases spanning the gap. The CDR3 loop spans 12 amino acids. Based on the CDR3 plus reference TRBV5-4 and TRBJ2-3, the full variable domain is ETGVTQSPTHLIKTRGQQVTLRCSSQSGHNTVSWYQQALGQGPQFIFQYYREEENGRGNFPPRFSGLQFPNYSSELNVNALELDDSALYLCASGVGADTQYFGPGTRLTVL.

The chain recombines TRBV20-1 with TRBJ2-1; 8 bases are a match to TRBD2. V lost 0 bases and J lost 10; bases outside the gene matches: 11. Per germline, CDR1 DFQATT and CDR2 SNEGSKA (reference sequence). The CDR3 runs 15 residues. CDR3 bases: TGCAGTGCTAGAGAACCCGGGACTAGACGTGGCGAGCAGTTCTTC. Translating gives CSAREPGTRRGEQFF.

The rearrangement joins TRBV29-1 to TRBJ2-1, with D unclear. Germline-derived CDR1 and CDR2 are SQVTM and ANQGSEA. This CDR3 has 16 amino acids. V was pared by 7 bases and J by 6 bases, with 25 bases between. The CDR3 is CSASAKVASFSNEQFF. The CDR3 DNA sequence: TGCAGCGCTAGTGCAAAGGTGGCCTCCTTCTCCAATGAGCAGTTCTTC.